The clone carrying this T cell receptor beta chain was detected only a few times. Its antigen is undetermined. The method was immunoSEQ multiplex PCR; TCRdb's version includes in-frame clones alone and lacks a portion of them. The data hold under 70,000 clones, with 75% observed a single time. The CDR3 covers 12 residues. With 7 bases removed from V and 8 bases from J, the gap between germline ends came to 14 bases. Germline CDR1 is MNHEY and CDR2 is SVGAGI. This sample was included in a study of vaccination effects on CD4 cells after COVID-19. Pools of viral peptides were used by the ViraFEST assay to expand antigen-specific CD4+ T cells ahead of sequencing. On approximately day 9 of culture, CD4+ T cells were separated out. Previously uninfected by SARS-CoV-2, the vaccine recipients also showed negative nucleocapsid antibodies.

The clonotype originates from a human donor who received a COVID-19 vaccine. The V call is TRBV6-5, the J call TRBJ1-1; perhaps TRBD1 as D (5 bases). The sequencing used CD4+ T cells from PBMCs cultured with HCoV-OC43 spike peptides, collected before COVID-19 vaccination. Documented subset: HCoV-OC43 spike overlapping peptide pool stimulation. This CDR3 reads CASKLGPTEAFF. The CDR3 nucleotides are TGTGCCAGCAAACTGGGGCCGACGGAAGCTTTCTTT.